The 13 T cell receptor beta chains reported below all come from one sample, sequenced in a study of blood T cell repertoires in COVID-19. The table came from immunoSEQ multiplex PCR; TCRdb's copy has only in-frame clones and leaves some out. The table has about 190,000 clones, around 85% seen once. Sequencing was done on a sample of peripheral blood. These receptors were taken from a woman in her fifties or sixties with acute or convalescent COVID-19.

The chain employs TRBV4-3 and TRBJ2-1, with D maybe TRBD2 (5 bases). The CDR3 runs 14 residues. Germline-derived CDR1 and CDR2 are LGHNA and YSLEER. V lost 1 base and J lost 8, with 12 bases in between. The DNA of the CDR3 is TGCGCCAGCAGCCAAGGGGCTAGCATCGATGAGCAGTTCTTC. It specifies CASSQGASIDEQFF.

J is TRBJ1-3 and V is TRBV15; D is undetermined. V lost 1 base and J lost 4, with 8 bases in between. Looked up from germline, CDR1 is LNHNV and CDR2 is YYDKDF (reference sequence). CDR3 length: 14 amino acids. The DNA for the CDR3 is TGTGCCACCAGCAGAGTTACACTAGGAAACACCATATATTTT. Its translation is CATSRVTLGNTIYF.

With regard to this clone: At one end the junction does not follow the germline gene, possibly because of a read error. CDR3: CASSFLGNQPQHF. In DNA form, the CDR3 reads TGTGCCAGCAGCTTTCTTGGCAACCAGCCCCAGCATTTT. The V gene is TRBV5-5, the J gene TRBJ1-5; D not resolved. Germline V gene sequence: CDR1 SGHKS, CDR2 YYEKEE (reference sequence). This CDR3 comprises 13 residues.

The sample holds a few counts of this clone. This rearrangement joins TRBV5-5 to TRBJ2-1, with 15 bases matching TRBD2. V gave up 4 bases and J gave up 9 bases; unmatched junction bases: 11. This CDR3 has 17 residues. Germline CDR1 is SGHKS and CDR2 is YYEKEE (reference sequence). The CDR3 protein is CASSLSRGLAGGGEQFF. The CDR3 region has the DNA TGTGCCAGCAGCCTGAGCCGGGGACTAGCGGGGGGAGGTGAGCAGTTCTTC.

The chain combines TRBV27 with TRBJ2-7, with a possible D match to TRBD2 (5 bases). Deletions cut 3 bases from V and 6 bases from J, with 12 bases between. The CDR3 sequence is 13 residues long. The germline CDR1 and CDR2 sequences are MNHEY and SMNVEV (reference sequence). This CDR3 is CASSFPGSAEQYF. CDR3 DNA: TGTGCCAGCAGTTTCCCTGGGAGCGCCGAGCAGTACTTC.

The DNA for the CDR3 is TGTGCCAGCAGCTTCATAAGGAGCCGGAATAATTCACCCCTCCACTTT. Its protein is CASSFIRSRNNSPLHF. The rearrangement uses TRBV5-6 and TRBJ1-6; D is uncertain. V lost 2 bases and J lost 5, with 14 bases in between. Germline lookup yields CDR1 SGHDT and CDR2 YYEEEE. There are 16 residues in the CDR3. Complete variable domain (other parts from reference TRBV5-6 and TRBJ1-6): DAGVTQSPTHLIKTRGQQVTLRCSPKSGHDTVSWYQQALGQGPQFIFQYYEEEERQRGNFPDRFSGHQFPNYSSELNVNALLLGDSALYLCASSFIRSRNNSPLHFGNGTRLTVT.

This clone was counted only a few times. The chain carries TRBV21-1 and TRBJ1-2; the table calls TRBD1, which could not be checked here. TRBV21-1 is noted as a pseudogene. This CDR3 region has 13 residues. CDR3 bases: TGTGCCAGCAGAGGGGACAGGGGGAATGGCTACACCTTC. It specifies CASRGDRGNGYTF.

The chain uses TRBV6-5 and TRBJ1-4; D is ambiguous. The CDR3 is 13 residues long. CDR1 is MNHEY and CDR2 is SVGAGI in the germline V gene. Trimming took 2 bases from V and 4 from J, leaving 5 bases between them. This CDR3 is CASSYLSNEKLFF. CDR3 DNA: TGTGCCAGCAGTTACCTAAGTAATGAAAAACTGTTTTTT.

The chain links TRBV3-1 (or the pseudogene TRBV3-2) to TRBJ1-6; no clear D. Germline V gene sequence: CDR1 LGHDT, CDR2 YNNKEL (reference sequence). V dropped 4 bases and J dropped 7 bases, with 8 bases sitting between them. The CDR3 loop spans 13 amino acids. The CDR3 region is CASSLSVNSPLHF. The CDR3 DNA sequence: TGTGCCAGCAGCCTCAGCGTAAATTCACCCCTCCACTTT.

V gene TRBV7-8 combines with J gene TRBJ2-7; D unresolved. Trimming left V 3 bases short and J 1 base short, with 10 bases between. The CDR3 loop spans 14 amino acids. Per the germline V gene, CDR1 is SGHVS and CDR2 is FQNEAQ. CDR3 in amino acids: CASSFGRPSYEQYF. The CDR3 DNA follows: TGTGCCAGCAGCTTTGGGCGACCATCCTACGAGCAGTACTTC.

This clone was observed a few times. This chain uses TRBV5-4 with TRBJ1-4; D may be TRBD1 (6 bases). This CDR3 region has 15 residues. V lost 2 bases and J lost 7, with 15 bases in between. Germline CDR1 SGHNT, CDR2 YYREEE (reference sequence). CDR3 amino acids: CASSLRGGSIEKLFF. In DNA, the CDR3 is TGTGCCAGCAGCTTACGGGGGGGCAGTATTGAAAAACTGTTTTTT.

The CDR3 here is CASTLQAGNTEAFF. DNA of the CDR3: TGTGCCAGCACCTTACAGGCCGGGAACACTGAAGCTTTCTTT. J is TRBJ1-1 and V is TRBV6-5; a weak D match, TRBD1 (5 bases). This CDR3 comprises 14 residues. Trimming stripped 7 bases from V and 1 base from J, with 13 bases between. Germline V lookup: CDR1 MNHEY, CDR2 SVGAGI.

This chain links TRBV28 with TRBJ1-2, with D possibly being TRBD1 (6 bases). The CDR3 is 13 residues long. Germline assignment: CDR1 MDHEN and CDR2 SYDVKM. Trimming shortened V by 7 bases and J by 8 bases, and 17 bases separated the two germline ends. For the CDR3, the DNA is TGTGCCAGCACCTGGGGGCAGGGGAAAGGCTACACCTTC. It is translated as CASTWGQGKGYTF.